This T cell receptor (beta chain) came from a study of regulatory dendritic cells for organ transplantation. About the research overall: Day 6 dendritic cell cultures were stimulated with LPS. Study-wide points: Regulatory dendritic cells appeared to expand memory CD8+ clones less than mature ones.

Produced via immunoSEQ multiplex PCR; TCRdb's table is partial and in-frame only. The data contain 20,000 or so clones, 70% to 90% of them singletons. On this clone itself: Its antigen is not known.

Allogeneic regulatory or mature dendritic cells were co-cultured for about 5 days with CFSE-labeled sorted T cells at 1:10. Memory T cells were CD45RO+, naive were CD45RA+, sorted by FACS. V gave up 1 base and J gave up 2 bases; unmatched junction bases: 9. Germline CDR1 is MGHRA and CDR2 is YSYEKL. This CDR3 region has 17 residues. Sequenced sample: naive CD4+ T cells from blood cultured with regulatory dendritic cells. Subset of the sample: CD45RA+ naive T cells. This chain connects TRBV4-1 to TRBJ2-3; TRBD2 matches at 7 bases. The clonotype was recovered from a human donor in good health. The CDR3 reads CASSQGERGAPTDTQYF. The CDR3 DNA reads as TGCGCCAGCAGCCAAGGGGAGCGGGGCGCTCCCACAGATACGCAGTATTTT.